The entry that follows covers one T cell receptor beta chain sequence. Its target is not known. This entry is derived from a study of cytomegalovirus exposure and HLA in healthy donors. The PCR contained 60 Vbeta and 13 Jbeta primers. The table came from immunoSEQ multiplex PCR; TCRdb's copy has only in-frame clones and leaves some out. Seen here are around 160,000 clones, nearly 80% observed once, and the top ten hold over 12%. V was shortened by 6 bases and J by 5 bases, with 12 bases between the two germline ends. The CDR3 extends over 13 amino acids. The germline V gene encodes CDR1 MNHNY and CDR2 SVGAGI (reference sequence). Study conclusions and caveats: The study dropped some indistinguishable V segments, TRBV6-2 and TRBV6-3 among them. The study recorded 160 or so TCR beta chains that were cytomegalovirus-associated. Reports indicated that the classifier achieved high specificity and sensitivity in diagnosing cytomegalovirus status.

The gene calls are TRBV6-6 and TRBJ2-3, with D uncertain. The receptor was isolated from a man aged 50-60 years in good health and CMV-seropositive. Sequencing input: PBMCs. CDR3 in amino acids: CASRSLSEDTQYF. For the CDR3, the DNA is TGTGCCAGCAGGAGTTTAAGCGAAGATACGCAGTATTTT.